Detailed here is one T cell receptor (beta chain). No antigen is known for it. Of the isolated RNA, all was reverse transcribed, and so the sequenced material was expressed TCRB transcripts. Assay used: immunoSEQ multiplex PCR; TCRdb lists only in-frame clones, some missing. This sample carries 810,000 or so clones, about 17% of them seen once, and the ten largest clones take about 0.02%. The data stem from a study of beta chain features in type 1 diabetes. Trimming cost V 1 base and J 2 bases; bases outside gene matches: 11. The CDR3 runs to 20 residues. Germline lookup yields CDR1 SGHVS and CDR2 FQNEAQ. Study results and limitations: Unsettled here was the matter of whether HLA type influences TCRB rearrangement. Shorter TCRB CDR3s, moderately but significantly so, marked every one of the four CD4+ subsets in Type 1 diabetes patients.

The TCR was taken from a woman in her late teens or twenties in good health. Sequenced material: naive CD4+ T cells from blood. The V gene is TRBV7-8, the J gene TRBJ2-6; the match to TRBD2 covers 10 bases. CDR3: CASSLERYSGRKAGANVLTF. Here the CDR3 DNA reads TGTGCCAGCAGCTTAGAAAGATATAGCGGGAGGAAAGCTGGGGCCAACGTCCTGACTTTC.